This is a list of T cell receptor beta chains from one sample in a study of vaccination effects on CD4 cells after COVID-19. The antigens of these receptors remain unknown. Only in-frame clones appear in the TCRdb table, and some are missing; sequencing was by immunoSEQ multiplex PCR. The data show about 52,000 clones, roughly 73% seen once. This specimen consisted of CD4+ T cells from PBMCs cultured with HCoV-OC43 spike peptides, obtained before COVID-19 vaccination. Receptor source: a human donor who received a COVID-19 vaccine. Both conserved end residues are part of each CDR3. The order of the fields is J gene, D gene, V gene, clone size, CDR3 protein, CDR3 DNA. The D gene is left open where the match is weak. Some rows mark clone size as missing; the rest say once, few, many or name a class of expanded clone.

J: TRBJ2-3
D: .
V: TRBV7-2
size: few
CDR3: CASSAYLATDTQYF
DNA: TGTGCCAGCAGCGCATATCTCGCGACAGATACGCAGTATTTT

J: TRBJ2-2
D: .
V: TRBV24-1
size: .
CDR3: CATSDLGRNTGELFF
DNA: TGTGCCACCAGTGATTTGGGGAGAAACACCGGGGAGCTGTTTTTT

J: TRBJ1-1
D: .
V: TRBV19
size: .
CDR3: CASSPQGNTEAFF
DNA: TGTGCCAGTAGTCCCCAAGGAAACACTGAAGCTTTCTTT

J: TRBJ2-2
D: .
V: TRBV27
size: .
CDR3: CASSPNGPNTGELFF
DNA: TGTGCCAGCAGTCCAAATGGACCGAACACCGGGGAGCTGTTTTTT

J: TRBJ2-3
D: .
V: TRBV19
size: .
CDR3: CASQPGHSQDTQYF
DNA: TGTGCCAGCCAGCCGGGACACTCACAAGATACGCAGTATTTT

J: TRBJ2-6
D: .
V: TRBV4-1
size: .
CDR3: CASSPRLGAGANVLTF
DNA: TGCGCCAGCAGCCCCCGTTTGGGGGCCGGGGCCAACGTCCTGACTTTC

J: TRBJ1-1
D: .
V: TRBV15
size: .
CDR3: CATSRTNDRNTEAFF
DNA: TGTGCCACCAGCAGAACTAACGACAGGAACACTGAAGCTTTCTTT

J: TRBJ1-3
D: .
V: TRBV6-2/TRBV6-3
size: few
CDR3: CASSRTGASGNTIYF
DNA: TGTGCCAGCAGTCGCACGGGGGCCTCTGGAAACACCATATATTTT

J: TRBJ2-3
D: .
V: TRBV4-3
size: .
CDR3: CASSQDRLVTDTQYF
DNA: TGCGCCAGCAGCCAAGATCGACTAGTCACAGATACGCAGTATTTT

J: TRBJ1-6
D: .
V: TRBV7-2
size: .
CDR3: CASSSRTVGNSPLHF
DNA: TGTGCCAGCAGCTCCAGGACGGTTGGGAATTCACCCCTCCACTTT

J: TRBJ1-2
D: .
V: TRBV28
size: .
CDR3: CASISTYGYTF
DNA: TGTGCCAGCATCTCCACCTATGGCTACACCTTC

J: TRBJ1-2
D: .
V: TRBV6-4
size: .
CDR3: CASSEGYGDYGYTF
DNA: TGTGCCAGCAGTGAGGGGTATGGGGACTATGGCTACACCTTC

J: TRBJ2-2
D: .
V: TRBV4-1
size: few
CDR3: CASSQQGRVSTGELFF
DNA: TGCGCCAGCAGCCAACAGGGGAGAGTGAGCACCGGGGAGCTGTTTTTT

J: TRBJ1-6
D: .
V: TRBV6-5
size: few
CDR3: CASSYYHNSPLHF
DNA: TGTGCCAGCAGTTACTACCATAATTCACCCCTCCACTTT

J: TRBJ2-1
D: TRBD2
V: TRBV19
size: .
CDR3: CASKGTSGGTYNEQFF
DNA: TGTGCCAGTAAAGGAACTAGCGGGGGTACGTACAATGAGCAGTTCTTC

J: TRBJ1-5
D: .
V: TRBV6-4
size: .
CDR3: CASRAGGGSNQPQHF
DNA: TGTGCCAGCAGGGCGGGGGGAGGTAGCAATCAGCCCCAGCATTTT

J: TRBJ1-3
D: .
V: TRBV30
size: few
CDR3: CAWGRVGAISGNTIYF
DNA: TGTGCCTGGGGCAGGGTAGGGGCGATCTCTGGAAACACCATATATTTT

J: TRBJ2-1
D: TRBD2
V: TRBV6-4
size: few
CDR3: CASSDSSSGGAHEQFF
DNA: TGTGCCAGCAGTGACTCGTCTAGCGGGGGGGCGCATGAGCAGTTCTTC

J: TRBJ1-3
D: .
V: TRBV4-3
size: few
CDR3: CASSYGPHSGNTIYF
DNA: TGCGCCAGCAGCTACGGGCCTCACTCTGGAAACACCATATATTTT

J: TRBJ2-3
D: .
V: TRBV7-8
size: .
CDR3: CASSQRGVGDTQYF
DNA: TGTGCCAGCAGCCAAAGGGGGGTTGGAGATACGCAGTATTTT

J: TRBJ2-5
D: .
V: TRBV5-1
size: .
CDR3: CASSFQGQEETQYF
DNA: TGCGCCAGCAGCTTCCAGGGTCAAGAAGAGACCCAGTACTTC

J: TRBJ1-3
D: .
V: TRBV5-1
size: .
CDR3: CASSPGTPGNTIYF
DNA: TGCGCCAGCAGCCCCGGGACACCTGGAAACACCATATATTTT

J: TRBJ1-2
D: .
V: TRBV5-4
size: .
CDR3: CASSLGRGYGGGYTF
DNA: TGTGCCAGCAGCTTGGGTCGCGGGTATGGGGGTGGCTACACCTTC

J: TRBJ2-5
D: .
V: TRBV27
size: once
CDR3: CASSLRGDETQYF
DNA: TGTGCCAGCAGTTTGAGGGGCGATGAGACCCAGTACTTC

J: TRBJ2-5
D: .
V: TRBV6-4
size: .
CDR3: CASSEGLTSETQYF
DNA: TGTGCCAGCAGTGAAGGTCTAACCTCAGAGACCCAGTACTTC

J: TRBJ1-4
D: .
V: TRBV6-5
size: .
CDR3: CASSYSIWGRDEKLFF
DNA: TGTGCCAGCAGTTACTCGATTTGGGGGCGCGACGAAAAACTGTTTTTT

J: TRBJ1-6
D: TRBD1
V: TRBV30
size: .
CDR3: CAWSGPGQAASPLHF
DNA: TGTGCCTGGAGTGGGCCGGGACAGGCGGCTTCACCCCTCCACTTT

J: TRBJ1-5
D: .
V: TRBV7-2
size: .
CDR3: CASSLIGYQPQHF
DNA: TGTGCCAGCAGCCTAATAGGATATCAGCCCCAGCATTTT

J: TRBJ1-5
D: TRBD1
V: TRBV2
size: .
CDR3: CASKRTGHSNQPQHF
DNA: TGTGCCAGCAAAAGGACAGGGCACAGCAATCAGCCCCAGCATTTT

J: TRBJ1-2
D: .
V: TRBV12-5
size: .
CDR3: CASGSDRGNYGYTF
DNA: TGTGCTAGTGGTTCGGACCGCGGTAACTATGGCTACACCTTC

J: TRBJ1-4
D: TRBD1
V: TRBV7-8
size: .
CDR3: CASSAQGANEKLFF
DNA: TGTGCCAGCAGCGCCCAGGGGGCTAATGAAAAACTGTTTTTT

J: TRBJ1-1
D: TRBD1
V: TRBV7-2
size: .
CDR3: CASSLPTGGTEAFF
DNA: TGTGCCAGCAGCCTTCCTACAGGGGGCACTGAAGCTTTCTTT

J: TRBJ1-2
D: TRBD1
V: TRBV12-3/TRBV12-4
size: .
CDR3: CASRPGGMSGYTF
DNA: TGTGCCAGCCGGCCAGGGGGTATGAGTGGCTACACCTTC

J: TRBJ2-1
D: .
V: TRBV5-4
size: .
CDR3: CASSFPGSYNEQFF
DNA: TGTGCCAGCAGCTTTCCAGGCTCCTACAATGAGCAGTTCTTC

J: TRBJ1-3
D: .
V: TRBV4-1
size: .
CDR3: CASSQGSRGTGNTIYF
DNA: TGCGCCAGCAGCCAAGGTTCCAGGGGAACTGGAAACACCATATATTTT

J: TRBJ1-5
D: .
V: TRBV6-1
size: .
CDR3: CASSEALRGSNQPQHF
DNA: TGTGCCAGCAGTGAAGCGCTTCGGGGGAGCAATCAGCCCCAGCATTTT

J: TRBJ1-3
D: TRBD1
V: TRBV5-1
size: .
CDR3: CASSPIPDRGGNTIYF
DNA: TGCGCCAGCAGCCCTATCCCGGACAGGGGGGGAAACACCATATATTTT

J: TRBJ1-1
D: .
V: TRBV10-3
size: .
CDR3: CAISQVWGRGDTEAFF
DNA: TGTGCCATTTCCCAGGTCTGGGGGCGCGGGGACACTGAAGCTTTCTTT

J: TRBJ1-2
D: .
V: TRBV7-8
size: few
CDR3: CASSLEAGRMGNGYTF
DNA: TGTGCCAGCAGCTTAGAGGCCGGGAGAATGGGGAATGGCTACACCTTC

J: TRBJ1-2
D: TRBD1
V: TRBV28
size: .
CDR3: CASSLLTGAGYTF
DNA: TGTGCCAGCAGTTTATTGACAGGGGCCGGCTACACCTTC

J: TRBJ1-2
D: TRBD1
V: TRBV6-5
size: once
CDR3: CASRFRDRENYGYTF
DNA: TGTGCCAGCAGGTTTAGGGACAGGGAAAACTATGGCTACACCTTC

J: TRBJ1-3
D: .
V: TRBV18
size: few
CDR3: CASSPLGGESSGNTIYF
DNA: TGTGCCAGCTCACCGCTAGGCGGGGAGAGCTCTGGAAACACCATATATTTT

J: TRBJ2-3
D: .
V: TRBV9
size: .
CDR3: CASSGPGRTDTQYF
DNA: TGTGCCAGCAGCGGCCCAGGGCGAACAGATACGCAGTATTTT

J: TRBJ2-2
D: TRBD1
V: TRBV18
size: .
CDR3: CASSPGTGGGRTGELFF
DNA: TGTGCCAGCTCACCAGGGACAGGGGGCGGTCGGACCGGGGAGCTGTTTTTT

J: TRBJ1-1
D: .
V: TRBV7-2
size: .
CDR3: CASSVQSGGVTEAFF
DNA: TGTGCCAGCAGCGTACAAAGCGGGGGAGTAACTGAAGCTTTCTTT